These T cell receptor beta chains were read from a single sample in a study of T-cell reconstitution after alpha-beta-depleted transplantation in children. TCRdb ran MiXCR on the PCR reads and lists one entry per CDR3 protein. The repertoire includes about 200,000 distinct CDR3 sequences, roughly 7.1% of them detected once, and about 5.5% sits in the top ten. This sample comprised PBMCs, obtained before TCRalphabeta/CD19-depleted stem cell transplant. These TCRs come from a boy aged 2 to 10 with acute lymphoblastic leukemia, due to receive a stem cell transplant. CDR3s include the opening cysteine and the closing phenylalanine or tryptophan. The D gene is left open where the match is weak. The size field is filled for only some rows; it gives once, few, many or a size class.

>TRBJ1-4|few|TRBD1|TRBV7-9
CASSSQQGDGEKLFF
TGTGCCAGCAGCTCACAACAGGGGGACGGTGAAAAACTGTTTTTT
>TRBJ2-5|many|.|TRBV7-2
CASSQLEETQYF
TGTGCCAGCAGCCAACTAGAGGAGACCCAGTACTTC
>TRBJ2-3|few|TRBD2|TRBV3-1
CASSQEVAGGSDTQYF
TGTGCCAGCAGCCAAGAAGTGGCGGGAGGCTCCGATACGCAGTATTTT
>TRBJ2-3|few|.|TRBV29-1
CSVLPIGTDTQYF
TGCAGCGTTCTCCCCATTGGCACAGATACGCAGTATTTT
>TRBJ2-2|.|.|TRBV7-6
CASSLRRSAGELFF
TGTGCCAGCAGCTTACGGCGGTCAGCCGGGGAGCTGTTTTTT
>TRBJ2-7|many|.|TRBV7-9
CASSLSDLGAQYF
TGTGCCAGCAGCTTGAGCGACCTGGGCGCGCAGTACTTC
>TRBJ2-3|few|TRBD2|TRBV15
CATSRFSGRAGGTDTQYF
TGTGCCACCAGCAGATTTAGCGGGAGGGCCGGGGGCACAGATACGCAGTATTTT
>TRBJ2-7|many|TRBD1|TRBV12-3/TRBV12-4
CASNRGTGVYEQYF
TGTGCCAGCAATCGCGGGACAGGGGTCTACGAGCAGTACTTC
>TRBJ2-5|many|TRBD2|TRBV28
CASSPLPGLAGQETQYF
TGTGCCAGCAGCCCTCTCCCGGGACTAGCGGGACAAGAGACCCAGTACTTC
>TRBJ1-4|many|.|TRBV28
CASSSTGSDREKLFF
TGTGCCAGCAGTTCTACTGGGTCGGACAGAGAAAAACTGTTTTTT
>TRBJ2-3|many|.|TRBV7-9
CASSFGGAGTDTQYF
TGTGCCAGCAGCTTTGGGGGCGCGGGCACAGATACGCAGTATTTT
>TRBJ2-5|few|.|TRBV27
CASSLRGGGIPRSETQYF
TGTGCCAGCAGTTTAAGGGGTGGGGGAATCCCCCGTTCAGAGACCCAGTACTTC
>TRBJ2-1|many|.|TRBV7-8
CASSLARFRVRNEQFF
TGTGCCAGCAGCTTAGCGCGGTTTCGAGTTAGGAATGAGCAGTTCTTC
>TRBJ1-2|many|.|TRBV10-3
CAISESGSPVRGYTF
TGTGCCATCAGTGAGTCGGGGAGCCCAGTACGAGGCTACACCTTC
>TRBJ2-5|many|TRBD2|TRBV20-1
CSAREAGQETQYF
TGCAGTGCTAGAGAAGCGGGACAAGAGACCCAGTACTTC
>TRBJ2-7|.|.|TRBV29-1
CSVDGGTLNEQYF
TGCAGCGTTGATGGCGGGACCCTAAACGAGCAGTACTTC